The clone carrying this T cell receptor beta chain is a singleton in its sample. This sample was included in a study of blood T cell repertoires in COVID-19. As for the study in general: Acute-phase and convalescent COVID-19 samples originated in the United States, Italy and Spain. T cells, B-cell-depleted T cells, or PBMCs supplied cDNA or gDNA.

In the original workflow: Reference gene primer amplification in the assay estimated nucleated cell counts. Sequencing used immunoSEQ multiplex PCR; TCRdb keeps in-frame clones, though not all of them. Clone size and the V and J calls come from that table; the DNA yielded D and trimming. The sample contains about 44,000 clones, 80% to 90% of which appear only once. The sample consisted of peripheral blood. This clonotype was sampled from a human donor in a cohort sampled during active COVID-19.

CDR3 loop: CASSQGQGSGEQYF. The CDR3 nucleotides are TGTGCCAGTAGCCAGGGGCAGGGGTCGGGCGAGCAGTACTTC. The chain has TRBV19 and TRBJ2-7, with D perhaps matching TRBD1 (6 bases). Germline CDR1 LNHDA, CDR2 SQIVND (reference sequence). V lost 6 bases to trimming and J lost 6 bases, with 18 bases between them. The CDR3 has 14 residues. Looking up the rest from reference TRBV19 and TRBJ2-7 gives the full variable domain: DGGITQSPKYLFRKEGQNVTLSCEQNLNHDAMYWYRQDPGQGLRLIYYSQIVNDFQKGDIAEGYSVSREKKESFPLTVTSAQKNPTAFYLCASSQGQGSGEQYFGPGTRLTVT.